The T cell receptor beta chain under discussion was sequenced for a study of OX40 agonist ivuxolimab in advanced cancers. Across the whole study: Partial response was recorded in three patients: one hepatocellular carcinoma and two cutaneous melanoma cases.

As to this clone: Antigen specificity is unknown.

The V gene end was trimmed by 0 bases and the J gene end by 5 bases; junction bases not matched to a gene: 7. CDR1 is LGHNA and CDR2 is YNFKEQ in the germline V gene. The CDR3 contains 16 residues. Study-level results: Among the lowest levels of clonal expansion were found in partial responders at 0.1-3.0 mg/kg.

Generated by immunoSEQ multiplex PCR, the TCRdb table keeps only in-frame clones and is missing some. The sample includes over 55,000 clones, approximately 89% of them seen just once. This TCR came from an adult with an advanced solid tumor such as melanoma, head and neck, liver or kidney cancer. The source material was CD4+ or CD8+ T cells sorted from blood, sampled in a trial of the OX40 agonist ivuxolimab. This chain connects TRBV4-2 to TRBJ1-2; 9 bases are shared with TRBD1. The CDR3 is CASSQDLGTGSYGYTF. DNA for the CDR3: TGTGCCAGCAGCCAAGATTTAGGGACAGGGTCTTATGGCTACACCTTC.